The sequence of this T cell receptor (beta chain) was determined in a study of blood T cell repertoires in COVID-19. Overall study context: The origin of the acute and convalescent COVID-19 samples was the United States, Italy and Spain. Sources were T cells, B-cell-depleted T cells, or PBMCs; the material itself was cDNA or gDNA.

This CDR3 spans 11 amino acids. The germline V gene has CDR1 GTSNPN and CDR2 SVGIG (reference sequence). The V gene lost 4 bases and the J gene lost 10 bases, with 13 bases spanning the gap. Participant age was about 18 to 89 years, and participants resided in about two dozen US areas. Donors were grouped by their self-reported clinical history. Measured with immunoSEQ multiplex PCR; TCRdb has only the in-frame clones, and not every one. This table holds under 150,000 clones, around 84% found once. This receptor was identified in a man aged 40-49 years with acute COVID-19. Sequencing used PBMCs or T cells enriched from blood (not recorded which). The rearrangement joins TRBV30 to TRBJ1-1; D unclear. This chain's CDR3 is CAWNVGEGAFF. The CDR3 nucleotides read TGTGCCTGGAACGTTGGAGAGGGAGCTTTCTTT.